Detailed here is one T cell receptor (beta chain). Its antigen remains undetermined. No qualities accompany the bases; no much larger clone lies one base away. Genomic DNA was isolated using the Qiagen DNeasy kit from unsorted PBMCs as well as from negatively selected CD4+ and CD8+ fractions. TCR beta CDR3 regions were subjected to amplification by immunoSEQ multiplex PCR with primers that anneal to V and J segments. A synthetic immune receptor repertoire was used to minimize amplification bias, and any remaining bias was removed computationally after sequencing. Concerning the study's data processing: Custom Python scripts were used to quantify repertoire diversity as the Shannon entropy index. Unsorted, CD4+ and CD8+ repertoires were examined separately, except in combined analyses, for which CD4+ and CD8+ sequences were merged in silico. A clone counted as expanded when the clone's frequency after treatment rose at least 2-fold relative to C1D1, and clones undetected at baseline were given a pseudocount of 0.5. Clones with 0 or 1 copy at C1D1 were classified as singleton clones, and clones with 2 or more copies were classified as non-singleton clones. Clones expanded in unsorted samples were assigned a CD4+, CD8+ or unknown annotation through matching of protein sequences in sorted samples from the same patient. Diversity changes from C1D1 to C4D1 were tested in paired samples using Wilcoxon tests. Drawn from immuneACCESS, this table holds only the in-frame rearrangements with V and J called that TCRdb kept. Clones are partly lost; checked studies trace under half to an unresolved V gene and leave the rest unexplained. That table furnishes V, J and clone size, whereas the DNA furnished D and trimming. The sample table records about 33,000 clones; approximately 67% of these occur just once. More than 3% of the sample is held by the ten biggest clonotypes.

The time point label for this specimen denotes: cycle 4 day 1 (C4D1), after more than 5 weeks of nivolumab. Every trial patient had relapsed following autologous stem cell transplantation, and prior brentuximab vedotin exposure was what differed among cohorts A, B and C. A total of 56 patients with relapsed/refractory classical Hodgkin lymphoma made up the trial cohort, and each patient's best overall response was complete response, partial response or progressive disease. In the multi-cohort phase II CheckMate 205 trial, trial patients received single-agent nivolumab. An independent review committee assessed best overall response by applying the 2007 International Working Group response criteria. Trial PBMCs were obtained immediately prior to nivolumab initiation (C1D1) and on therapy at cycle 2 day 1 and cycle 4 day 1. Peripheral blood was collected in 8 mL Vacutainer Cell Preparation Tubes, from which PBMCs were isolated by centrifugation and then cryopreserved.

The data were taken from a study of PD-1 blockade in classical Hodgkin lymphoma (dated by TCRdb to about 2020). Turning to the overall study: Nivolumab dosing was 3 mg/kg intravenously every 2 weeks, continuing until either disease progression or unacceptable toxicity. To define a peripheral blood immune signature of response to PD-1 blockade in classical Hodgkin lymphoma, the study combined TCR beta sequencing with CyTOF.

The full study reports these points: Patients starting nivolumab less than 1 year after ASCT had lower diversity and were excluded from later analyses to avoid confounding by immune reconstitution. Baseline TCR diversity was reported to be lower in newly diagnosed patients than in healthy donors and to be lower still in relapsed/refractory patients. The study was restricted to a single clinical trial cohort, and the causes of repertoire differences, possibly disease activity or prior therapy, were left undefined. CD4+ but not CD8+ TCR diversity rose significantly by C4D1 (p=0.0027 vs p=0.16), most apparent in complete responders (p=0.02). Trial patients with a complete response had baseline diversity similar to that of newly diagnosed patients, while partial responders and progressors had significantly lower diversity.

Sequenced here: peripheral blood mononuclear cells (PBMCs), sampled before the fourth cycle of nivolumab. This TCR derives from a human donor with classical Hodgkin lymphoma.

Read as DNA, the sequence is TGTGCCAGCAGCTCCGAGCGGCACTACGAGCAGTACTTC. Translation gives CASSSERHYEQYF. The chain links TRBV7-3 with TRBJ2-7; matching of 5 bases hints at TRBD2 as the D gene. CDR1 is given as SGHTA and CDR2 as FQGTGA, both from the germline V gene. V was cut back by 4 bases and J by 3 bases, leaving a gap of 10 bases between them. The CDR3 holds 13 amino acids from the cysteine to the phenylalanine. Left in the record is the CDR3 DNA by itself, 39 bases read in frame from the first base.